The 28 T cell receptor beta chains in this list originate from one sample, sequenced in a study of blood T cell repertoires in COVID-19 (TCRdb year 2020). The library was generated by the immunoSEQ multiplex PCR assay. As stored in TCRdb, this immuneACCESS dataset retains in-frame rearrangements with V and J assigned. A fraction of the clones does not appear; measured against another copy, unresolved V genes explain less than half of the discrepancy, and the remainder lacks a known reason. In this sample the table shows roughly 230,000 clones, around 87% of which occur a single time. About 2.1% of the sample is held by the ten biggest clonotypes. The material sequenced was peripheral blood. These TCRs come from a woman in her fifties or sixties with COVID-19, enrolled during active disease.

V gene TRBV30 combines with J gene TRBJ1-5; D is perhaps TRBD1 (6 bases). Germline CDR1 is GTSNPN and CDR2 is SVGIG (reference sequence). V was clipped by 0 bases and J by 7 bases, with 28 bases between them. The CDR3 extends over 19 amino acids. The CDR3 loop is CAWSVGGVGDFLSRQPQHF. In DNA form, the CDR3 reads TGTGCCTGGAGTGTAGGGGGGGTCGGAGACTTCCTATCCAGGCAGCCCCAGCATTTT.

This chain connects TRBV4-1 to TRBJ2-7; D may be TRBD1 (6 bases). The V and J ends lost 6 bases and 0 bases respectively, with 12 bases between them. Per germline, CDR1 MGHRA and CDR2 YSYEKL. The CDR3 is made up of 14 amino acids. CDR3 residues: CASSRTESSYEQYF. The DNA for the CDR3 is TGCGCCAGCAGTCGGACAGAAAGCTCCTACGAGCAGTACTTC.

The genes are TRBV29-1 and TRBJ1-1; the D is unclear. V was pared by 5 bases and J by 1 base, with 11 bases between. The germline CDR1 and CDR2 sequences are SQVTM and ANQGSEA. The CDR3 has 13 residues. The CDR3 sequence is CSVSGGPNTEAFF. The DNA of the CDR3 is TGCAGCGTTAGTGGAGGTCCGAACACTGAAGCTTTCTTT.

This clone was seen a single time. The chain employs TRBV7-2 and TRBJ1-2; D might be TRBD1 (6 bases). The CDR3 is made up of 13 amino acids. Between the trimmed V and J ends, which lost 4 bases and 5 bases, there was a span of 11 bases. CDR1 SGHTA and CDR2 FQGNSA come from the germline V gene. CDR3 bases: TGTGCCAGCAGCTCCGGGACACCTTATGGCTACACCTTC. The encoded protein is CASSSGTPYGYTF.

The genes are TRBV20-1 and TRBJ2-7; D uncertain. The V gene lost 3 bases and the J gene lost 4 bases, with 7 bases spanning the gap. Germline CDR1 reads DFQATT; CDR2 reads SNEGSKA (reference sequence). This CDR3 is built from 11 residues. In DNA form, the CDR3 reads TGCAGTGCTAGTATTTCATACGAGCAGTACTTC. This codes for CSASISYEQYF.

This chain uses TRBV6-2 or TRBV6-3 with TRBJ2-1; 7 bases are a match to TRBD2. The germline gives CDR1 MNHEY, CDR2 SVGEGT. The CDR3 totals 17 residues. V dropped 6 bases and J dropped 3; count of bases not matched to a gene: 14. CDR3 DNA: TGTGCCAGCAGCCCCCGGGAAGCGGGATTGATCTACAATGAGCAGTTCTTC. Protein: CASSPREAGLIYNEQFF.

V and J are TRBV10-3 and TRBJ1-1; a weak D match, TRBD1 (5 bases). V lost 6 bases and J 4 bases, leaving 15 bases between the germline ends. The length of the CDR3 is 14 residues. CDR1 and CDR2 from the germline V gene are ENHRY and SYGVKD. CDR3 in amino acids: CAISLTDRPTEAFF. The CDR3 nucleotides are TGTGCCATCAGCTTGACAGATCGACCCACTGAAGCTTTCTTT.

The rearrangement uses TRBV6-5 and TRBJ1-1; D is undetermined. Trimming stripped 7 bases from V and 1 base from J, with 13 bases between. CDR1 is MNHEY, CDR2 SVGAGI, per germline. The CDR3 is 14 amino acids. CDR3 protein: CASTFQVGNTEAFF. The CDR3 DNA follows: TGTGCCAGCACCTTCCAGGTGGGGAACACTGAAGCTTTCTTT.

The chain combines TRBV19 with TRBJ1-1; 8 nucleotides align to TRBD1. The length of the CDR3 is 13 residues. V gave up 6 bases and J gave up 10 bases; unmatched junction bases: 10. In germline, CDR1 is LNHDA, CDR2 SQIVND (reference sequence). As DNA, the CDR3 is TGTGCCAGTAGCCCTGGGGACAGGCTGCGAGCTTTCTTT. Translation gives CASSPGDRLRAFF. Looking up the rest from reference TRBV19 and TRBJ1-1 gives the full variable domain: DGGITQSPKYLFRKEGQNVTLSCEQNLNHDAMYWYRQDPGQGLRLIYYSQIVNDFQKGDIAEGYSVSREKKESFPLTVTSAQKNPTAFYLCASSPGDRLRAFFGQGTRLTVV.

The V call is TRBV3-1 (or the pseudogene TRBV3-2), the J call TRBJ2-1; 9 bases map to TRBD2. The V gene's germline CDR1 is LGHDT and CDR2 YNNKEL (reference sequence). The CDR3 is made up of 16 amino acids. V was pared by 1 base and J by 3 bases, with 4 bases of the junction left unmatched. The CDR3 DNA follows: TGTGCCAGCAGCCAAGGGCGGGGGGGAGTCTACAATGAGCAGTTCTTC. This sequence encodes CASSQGRGGVYNEQFF.

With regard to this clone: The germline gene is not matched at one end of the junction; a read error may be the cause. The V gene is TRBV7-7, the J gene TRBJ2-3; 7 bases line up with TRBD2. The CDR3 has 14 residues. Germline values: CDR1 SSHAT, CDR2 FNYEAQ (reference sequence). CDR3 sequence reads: CASSSWGGADTQYF. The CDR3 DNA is TGTGCTAGCAGCTCCTGGGGGGGGGCAGATACGCAGTATTTT. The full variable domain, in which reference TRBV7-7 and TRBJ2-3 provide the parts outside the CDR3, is GAGVSQSPRYKVTKRGQDVTLRCDPISSHATLYWYQQALGQGPEFLTYFNYEAQPDKSGLPSDRFSAERPEGSISTLTIQRTEQRDSAMYRCASSSWGGADTQYFGPGTRLTVL.

The CDR3 sequence: CASSIDRPGGQNSPLHF. CDR3 coding DNA: TGTGCCAGTAGTATAGATCGACCAGGGGGCCAGAATTCACCCCTCCACTTT. The chain recombines TRBV19 with TRBJ1-6; the match to TRBD1 covers 8 bases. Per germline, CDR1 LNHDA and CDR2 SQIVND (reference sequence). The CDR3 has 17 amino acids. Losses at the gene ends were 0 bases for V and 7 bases for J; bases not matched to a gene: 8.

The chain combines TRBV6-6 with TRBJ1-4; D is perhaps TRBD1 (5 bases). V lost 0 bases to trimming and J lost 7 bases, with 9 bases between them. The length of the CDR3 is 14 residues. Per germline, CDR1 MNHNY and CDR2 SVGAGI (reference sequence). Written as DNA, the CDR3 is TGTGCCAGCAGTTACTCTCAGGGCGGTGAAAAACTGTTTTTT. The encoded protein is CASSYSQGGEKLFF.

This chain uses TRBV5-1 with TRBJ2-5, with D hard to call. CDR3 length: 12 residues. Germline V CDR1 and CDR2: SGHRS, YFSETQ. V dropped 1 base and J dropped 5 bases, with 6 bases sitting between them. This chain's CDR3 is CASSLTRETQYF. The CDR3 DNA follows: TGCGCCAGCAGCTTGACTCGGGAGACCCAGTACTTC.

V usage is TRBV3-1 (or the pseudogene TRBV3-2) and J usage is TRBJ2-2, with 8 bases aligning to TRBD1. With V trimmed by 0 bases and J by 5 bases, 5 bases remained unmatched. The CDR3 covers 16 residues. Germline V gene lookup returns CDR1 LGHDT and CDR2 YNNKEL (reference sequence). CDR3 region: CASSQDARGQTGELFF. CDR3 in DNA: TGTGCCAGCAGCCAAGATGCCAGGGGGCAAACCGGGGAGCTGTTTTTT.

The CDR3 is CASSQVFEGFGGYTF. In DNA form, the CDR3 reads TGTGCCAGCAGCCAAGTTTTCGAGGGTTTTGGTGGCTACACCTTC. The chain links TRBV4-2 to TRBJ1-2; D not certain. The CDR3 is 15 amino acids. V was pared by 1 base and J by 7 bases, with 16 bases between. In germline, CDR1 is LGHNA, CDR2 YNFKEQ.

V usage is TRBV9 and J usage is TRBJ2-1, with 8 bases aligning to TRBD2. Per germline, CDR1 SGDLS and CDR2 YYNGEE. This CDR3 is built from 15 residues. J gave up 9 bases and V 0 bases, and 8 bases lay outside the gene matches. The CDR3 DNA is TGTGCCAGCAGCGTAGTTGTCGGGGGGGCCGCTGAGCAGTTCTTC. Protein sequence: CASSVVVGGAAEQFF.

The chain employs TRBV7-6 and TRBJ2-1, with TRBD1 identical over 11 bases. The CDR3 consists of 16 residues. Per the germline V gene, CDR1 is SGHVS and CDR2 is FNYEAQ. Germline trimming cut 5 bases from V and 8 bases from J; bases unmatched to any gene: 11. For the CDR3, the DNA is TGTGCCAGCAGCCAAGGGACAGGGGGGAATGTCTATGAGCAGTTCTTC. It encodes CASSQGTGGNVYEQFF.

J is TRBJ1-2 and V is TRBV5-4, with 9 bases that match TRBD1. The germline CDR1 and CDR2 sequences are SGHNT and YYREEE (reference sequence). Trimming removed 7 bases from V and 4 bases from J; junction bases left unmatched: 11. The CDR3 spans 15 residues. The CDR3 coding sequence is TGTGCCAGCCGACCCCGGGACAGGGTTTTCTATGGCTACACCTTC. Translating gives CASRPRDRVFYGYTF.

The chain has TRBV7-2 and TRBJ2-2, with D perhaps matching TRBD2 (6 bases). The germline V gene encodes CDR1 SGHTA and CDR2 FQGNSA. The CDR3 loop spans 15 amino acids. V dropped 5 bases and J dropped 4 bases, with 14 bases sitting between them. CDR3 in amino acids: CASSLRGGSTGELFF. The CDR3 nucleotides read TGTGCCAGCAGCCTACGTGGGGGGTCCACCGGGGAGCTGTTTTTT.

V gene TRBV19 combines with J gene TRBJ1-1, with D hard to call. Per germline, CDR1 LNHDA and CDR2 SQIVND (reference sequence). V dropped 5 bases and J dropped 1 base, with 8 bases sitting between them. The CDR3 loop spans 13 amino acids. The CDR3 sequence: CASSGRENTEAFF. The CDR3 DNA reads TGTGCCAGTAGTGGGAGGGAGAACACTGAAGCTTTCTTT.

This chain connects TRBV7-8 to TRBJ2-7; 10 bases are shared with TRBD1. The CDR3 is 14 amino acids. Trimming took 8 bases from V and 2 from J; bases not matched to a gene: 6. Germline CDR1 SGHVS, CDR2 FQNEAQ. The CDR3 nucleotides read TGTGCCAGCCGAAGGGACAGGGGAGCCTACGAGCAGTACTTC. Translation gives CASRRDRGAYEQYF.

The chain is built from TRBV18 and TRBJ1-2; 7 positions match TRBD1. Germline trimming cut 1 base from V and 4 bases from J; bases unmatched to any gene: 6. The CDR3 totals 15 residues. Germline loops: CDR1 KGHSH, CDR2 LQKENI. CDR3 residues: CASSPQTGEVYGYTF. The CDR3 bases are TGTGCCAGCTCACCACAAACAGGGGAGGTCTATGGCTACACCTTC.

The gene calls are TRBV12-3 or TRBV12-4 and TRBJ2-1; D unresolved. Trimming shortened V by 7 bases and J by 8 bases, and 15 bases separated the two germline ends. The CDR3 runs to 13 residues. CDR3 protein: CASTQFTLDEQFF. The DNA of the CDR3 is TGTGCCAGCACCCAGTTTACCTTGGATGAGCAGTTCTTC.

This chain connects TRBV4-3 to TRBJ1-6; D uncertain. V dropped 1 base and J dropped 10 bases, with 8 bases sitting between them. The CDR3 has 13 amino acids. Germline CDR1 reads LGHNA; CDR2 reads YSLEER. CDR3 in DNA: TGCGCCAGCAGCCAAGTTCTTCAGTCACCCCTCCACTTT. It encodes CASSQVLQSPLHF.

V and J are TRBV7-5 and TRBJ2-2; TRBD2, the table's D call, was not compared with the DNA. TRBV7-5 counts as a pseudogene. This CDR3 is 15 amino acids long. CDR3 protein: CARSSYHPETGELFF. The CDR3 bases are TGTGCCAGAAGCTCCTACCATCCTGAGACCGGGGAGCTGTTTTTT.

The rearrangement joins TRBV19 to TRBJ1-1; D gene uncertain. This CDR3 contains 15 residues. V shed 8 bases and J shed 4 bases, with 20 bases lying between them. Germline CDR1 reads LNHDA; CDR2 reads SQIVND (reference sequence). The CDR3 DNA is TGTGCCAGTCAATCACCTCCCGGTAGGAGCACTGAAGCTTTCTTT. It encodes CASQSPPGRSTEAFF.

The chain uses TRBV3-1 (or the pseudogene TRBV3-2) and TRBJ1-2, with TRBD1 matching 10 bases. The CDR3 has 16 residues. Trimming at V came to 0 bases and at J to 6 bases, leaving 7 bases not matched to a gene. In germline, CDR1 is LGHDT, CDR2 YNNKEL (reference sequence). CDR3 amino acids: CASSQDRRQGANGYTF. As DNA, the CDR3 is TGTGCCAGCAGCCAAGACCGACGACAGGGGGCCAATGGCTACACCTTC.